This passage covers 9 T cell receptor beta chains from one sample sequenced in a study of cytomegalovirus exposure and HLA in healthy donors. PCR was performed using 60 Vbeta and 13 Jbeta primers. Measured with immunoSEQ multiplex PCR; TCRdb has only the in-frame clones, and not every one. The repertoire holds 130,000 to 150,000 clones, with over 60% as singletons. Sequenced sample: PBMCs. The receptor source for this set is a man in his forties in good health and CMV-seropositive.

The genes are TRBV6-1 and TRBJ2-4; D is undetermined. The CDR3 covers 13 residues. V lost 4 bases to trimming and J lost 3 bases, with 7 bases between them. The V gene's germline CDR1 is MNHNS and CDR2 SASEGT. In nucleotides, the CDR3 is TGTGCCAGCAGTGGGCCCCTCAAAAACATTCAGTACTTC. Amino acids: CASSGPLKNIQYF.

V usage is TRBV4-2 and J usage is TRBJ1-1; the D is unclear. The CDR3 totals 14 residues. V was cut by 0 bases and J by 2 bases, with 7 bases left in between. CDR1 is LGHNA, CDR2 YNFKEQ, per germline. The CDR3 sequence: CASSQDQENTEAFF. CDR3 coding DNA: TGTGCCAGCAGCCAAGATCAGGAAAACACTGAAGCTTTCTTT.

This clone was recorded a few times. The chain has TRBV7-8 and TRBJ2-3, with D possibly TRBD2 on 5 matching bases. The V gene lost 3 bases and the J gene lost 4 bases, with 17 bases spanning the gap. Germline CDR1 and CDR2: SGHVS and FQNEAQ. CDR3 length: 16 amino acids. The CDR3: CASSFRGTLVSDTQYF. CDR3 nucleotide sequence: TGTGCCAGCAGCTTTCGGGGAACCCTAGTCTCAGATACGCAGTATTTT.

CDR3 protein: CASSPQLTGSNEQFF. For the CDR3, the DNA is TGTGCCAGCAGCCCCCAACTGACAGGGTCCAATGAGCAGTTCTTC. The chain combines TRBV6-5 with TRBJ2-1, with 7 bases lining up with TRBD1. This CDR3 comprises 15 residues. CDR1 and CDR2 (germline): MNHEY, SVGAGI. The V gene end was trimmed by 6 bases and the J gene end by 6 bases; junction bases not matched to a gene: 11.

The chain combines TRBV29-1 with TRBJ1-1; D perhaps matches TRBD1 (6 bases). The CDR3 contains 14 residues. Looked up from germline, CDR1 is SQVTM and CDR2 is ANQGSEA. Deletions cut 0 bases from V and 1 base from J, with 9 bases between. The CDR3 DNA reads TGCAGCGTTGAAGAGAGGGGACAGAACACTGAAGCTTTCTTT. Its protein product is CSVEERGQNTEAFF.

The CDR3 region is CASSSGPGADTQYF. CDR3 in DNA: TGCGCCAGCAGCTCAGGACCGGGGGCAGATACGCAGTATTTT. The chain uses TRBV5-1 and TRBJ2-3; D perhaps matches TRBD2 (6 bases). CDR1 is SGHRS and CDR2 is YFSETQ in the germline V gene. The germline V and J ends were trimmed by 3 bases and 4 bases, with 12 bases remaining between them. The CDR3 extends over 14 amino acids.

This sequence joins TRBV19 and TRBJ2-7; 8 bases are shared with TRBD2. The length of the CDR3 is 14 residues. Looked up from germline, CDR1 is LNHDA and CDR2 is SQIVND (reference sequence). J lost 3 bases, V lost 6 bases, and 7 bases had no gene match. DNA for the CDR3: TGTGCCAGTAGCCTCGGGGGGGGAGTCTACGAGCAGTACTTC. This codes for CASSLGGGVYEQYF.

The chain couples TRBV14 to TRBJ2-7; TRBD1 matches 7 bases. Germline V gene lookup returns CDR1 SGHDN and CDR2 FVKESK. This CDR3 has 15 amino acids. Unmatched junction bases numbered 12, after V lost 4 bases and J lost 6 bases. CDR3 in amino acids: CASSPQGTLLSEQYF. As DNA, the CDR3 is TGTGCCAGCAGCCCACAGGGGACCCTACTAAGCGAGCAGTACTTC.

The V gene is TRBV4-2, the J gene TRBJ2-2; TRBD2 agrees at 7 bases. CDR1 is LGHNA, CDR2 YNFKEQ, per germline. The CDR3 contains 17 residues. Trimming took 0 bases from V and 1 from J; bases not matched to a gene: 5. The CDR3 DNA reads as TGTGCCAGCAGCCAAGATGGGCCGGGAGGGAACACCGGGGAGCTGTTTTTT. Encoded protein: CASSQDGPGGNTGELFF.